This T cell receptor beta chain derives from a study of cytomegalovirus exposure and HLA in healthy donors. CDR1 is LGHNA and CDR2 is YNFKEQ in the germline V gene. V was cut by 1 base and J by 1 base, with 13 bases left in between. This CDR3 contains 17 residues. With 60 Vbeta and 13 Jbeta primers, the PCR was carried out. TCRdb's table, derived via immunoSEQ multiplex PCR, lists solely in-frame clones and lacks some. The sample carries around 140,000 clones, over 65% recorded once. The chain joins TRBV4-2 to TRBJ1-4, with D uncertain. The sequence derives from a man aged 40-55 years in good health and CMV-seronegative. Sequencing used PBMCs. CDR3 nucleotides: TGTGCCAGCAGCCAAGGTCCGAGGTTTGTAACTAATGAAAAACTGTTTTTT. This translates into CASSQGPRFVTNEKLFF.